This T cell receptor beta chain was identified during a study of regulatory T cells in long-lasting Graves disease. This CDR3 has 11 residues. Trimming pared 2 bases from V and 8 bases from J, leaving 6 bases between. Per germline, CDR1 WNHNN and CDR2 SYGVQD (reference sequence). Time point of the sample: newly diagnosed GD, antithyroid drugs for less than 3 months. PBMC-derived RNA was used for the TCR library. Building the TCR beta libraries relied on iRepertoire HTBI primers, and CDR3 regions underwent Arm-PCR. TCRdb reprocessed the multiplex PCR reads via MiXCR and lists one record per CDR3 protein. The sample includes roughly 440,000 distinct CDR3 sequences, about a sixth of them seen just once. This sample was also put to use in a study of T cells in Graves' hyperthyroidism and ophthalmopathy.

Sequenced here: peripheral blood mononuclear cells (PBMCs), sampled at new diagnosis, from a patient treated with antithyroid drugs. This receptor was taken from a woman under 30 with Graves disease. J is TRBJ1-1 and V is TRBV10-1; TRBD1 might be the D (5 bases). This CDR3 reads CASSEGGEAFF. The CDR3 region has the DNA TGCGCCAGCAGTGAGGGGGGAGAAGCTTTCTTT.